This T cell receptor (beta chain) was captured in a study of shared clonotypes between healthy human individuals. Method: immunoSEQ multiplex PCR; TCRdb's copy keeps in-frame clones and lacks some. The table shows millions of clones, with under 95% occurring only once. CD45RO-negative, CCR7-positively selected cells formed the naive CD8 fraction, excluding terminally differentiated effector memory CD45RA+ cells. The CDR3 has 14 amino acids. The germline gives CDR1 SNHLY, CDR2 FYNNEI. V lost 4 bases and J lost 2, with 9 bases in between. This chain links TRBV2 with TRBJ1-3; a possible D gene is TRBD1 (5 bases). Material: naive CD8+ T cells from PBMCs. This receptor was taken from a man aged 18 to 30 in good health. Some clones in this sample may be carry-over from other donors' samples. The CDR3 nucleotides read TGTGCCAGCAGTGGAACAGGTCCTGGAAACACCATATATTTT. Encoded protein: CASSGTGPGNTIYF.